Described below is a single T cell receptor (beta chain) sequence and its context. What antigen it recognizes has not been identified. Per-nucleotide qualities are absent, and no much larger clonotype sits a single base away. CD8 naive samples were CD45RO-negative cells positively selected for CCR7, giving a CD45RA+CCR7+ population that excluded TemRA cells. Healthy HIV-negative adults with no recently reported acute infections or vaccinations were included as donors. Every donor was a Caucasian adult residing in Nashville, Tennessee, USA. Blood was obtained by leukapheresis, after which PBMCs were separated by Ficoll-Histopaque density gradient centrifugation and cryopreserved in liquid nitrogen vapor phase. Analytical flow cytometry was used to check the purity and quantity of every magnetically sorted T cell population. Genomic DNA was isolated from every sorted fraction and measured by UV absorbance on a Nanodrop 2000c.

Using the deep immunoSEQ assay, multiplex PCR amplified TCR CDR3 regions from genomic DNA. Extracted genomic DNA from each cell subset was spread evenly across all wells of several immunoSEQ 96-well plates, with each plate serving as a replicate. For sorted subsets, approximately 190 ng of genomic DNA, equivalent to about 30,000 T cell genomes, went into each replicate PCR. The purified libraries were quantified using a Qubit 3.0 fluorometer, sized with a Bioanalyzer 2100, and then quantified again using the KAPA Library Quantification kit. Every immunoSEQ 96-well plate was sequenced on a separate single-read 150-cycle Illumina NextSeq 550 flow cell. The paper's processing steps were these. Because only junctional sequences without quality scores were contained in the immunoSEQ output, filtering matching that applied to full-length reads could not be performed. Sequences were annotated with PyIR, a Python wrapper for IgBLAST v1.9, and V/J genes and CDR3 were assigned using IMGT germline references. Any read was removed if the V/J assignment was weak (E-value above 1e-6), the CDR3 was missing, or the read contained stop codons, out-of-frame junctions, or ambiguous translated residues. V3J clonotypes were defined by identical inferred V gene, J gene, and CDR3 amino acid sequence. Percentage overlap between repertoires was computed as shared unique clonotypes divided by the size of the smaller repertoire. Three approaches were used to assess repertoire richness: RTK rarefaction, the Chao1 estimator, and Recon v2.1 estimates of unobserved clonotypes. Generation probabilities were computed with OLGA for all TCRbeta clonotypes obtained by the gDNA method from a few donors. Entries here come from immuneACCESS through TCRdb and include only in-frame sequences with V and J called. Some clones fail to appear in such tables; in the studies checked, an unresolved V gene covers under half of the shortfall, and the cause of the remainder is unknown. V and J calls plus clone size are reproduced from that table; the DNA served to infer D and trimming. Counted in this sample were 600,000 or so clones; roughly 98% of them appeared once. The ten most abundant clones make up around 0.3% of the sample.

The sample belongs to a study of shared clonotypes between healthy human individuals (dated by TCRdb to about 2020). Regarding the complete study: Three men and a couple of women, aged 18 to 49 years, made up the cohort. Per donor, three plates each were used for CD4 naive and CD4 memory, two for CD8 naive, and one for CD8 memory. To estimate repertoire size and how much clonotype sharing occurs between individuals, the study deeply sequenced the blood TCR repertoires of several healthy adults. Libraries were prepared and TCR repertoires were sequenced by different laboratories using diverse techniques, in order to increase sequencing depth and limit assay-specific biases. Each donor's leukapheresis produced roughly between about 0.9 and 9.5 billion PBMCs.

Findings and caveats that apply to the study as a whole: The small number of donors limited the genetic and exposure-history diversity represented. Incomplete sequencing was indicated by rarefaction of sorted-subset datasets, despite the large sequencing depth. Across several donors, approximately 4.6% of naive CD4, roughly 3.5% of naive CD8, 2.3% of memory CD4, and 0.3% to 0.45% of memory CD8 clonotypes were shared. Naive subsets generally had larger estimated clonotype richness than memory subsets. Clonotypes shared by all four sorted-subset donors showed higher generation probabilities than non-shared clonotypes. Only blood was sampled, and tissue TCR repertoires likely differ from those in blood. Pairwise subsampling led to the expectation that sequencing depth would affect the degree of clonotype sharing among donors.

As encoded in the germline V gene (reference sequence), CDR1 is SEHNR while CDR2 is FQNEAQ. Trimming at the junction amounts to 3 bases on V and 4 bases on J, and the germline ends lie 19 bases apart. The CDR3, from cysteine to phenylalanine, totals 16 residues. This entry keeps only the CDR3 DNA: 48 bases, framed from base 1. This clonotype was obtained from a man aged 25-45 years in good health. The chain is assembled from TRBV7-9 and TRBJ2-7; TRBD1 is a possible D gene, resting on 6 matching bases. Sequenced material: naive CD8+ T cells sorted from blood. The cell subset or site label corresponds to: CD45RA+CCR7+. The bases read TGTGCCAGCAGCTTGTCCCGGGACATCCCGATATACGAGCAGTACTTC. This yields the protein CASSLSRDIPIYEQYF.